The 32 T cell receptor beta chains given below trace back to one sample, sequenced in a study of blood T cell repertoires in COVID-19. TCRdb keeps only in-frame clones here, not all; method: immunoSEQ multiplex PCR. This repertoire shows 9,000 to 13,000 clones, around 90% found once; its top ten account for approximately 11%. The specimen was peripheral blood. All receptors come from a human donor in a cohort sampled during active COVID-19.

The V and J genes are TRBV5-1 and TRBJ2-3; 12 bases match TRBD2. Germline V gene lookup returns CDR1 SGHRS and CDR2 YFSETQ. The ends lost 4 bases at V and 4 bases at J; junction bases unmatched: 4. The CDR3 covers 15 residues. CDR3 coding DNA: TGCGCCAGCAGCCAACTAGCGGGGGGCGCAGATACGCAGTATTTT. Protein product: CASSQLAGGADTQYF.

The chain has TRBV29-1 and TRBJ2-3; possibly TRBD2 for D (7 bases). V was cut by 2 bases and J by 2 bases, with 20 bases left in between. From germline, CDR1 is SQVTM and CDR2 ANQGSEA. The CDR3 runs 17 residues. CDR3 region: CSVERLGGAGNTDTQYF. For the CDR3, the DNA is TGCAGCGTTGAAAGGTTGGGGGGGGCCGGGAACACAGATACGCAGTATTTT.

The chain couples TRBV18 to TRBJ1-5, with TRBD1 matching over 9 bases. After removal of 0 bases from V and 0 bases from J, the junction contained 6 bases not matched to a gene. This CDR3 contains 18 residues. Germline lookup yields CDR1 KGHSH and CDR2 LQKENI. The chain's CDR3 is CASSPPGQGRFSNQPQHF. CDR3 sequence (DNA): TGTGCCAGCTCACCACCGGGACAGGGTCGTTTTAGCAATCAGCCCCAGCATTTT.

This clone appeared once. J is TRBJ1-3 and V is TRBV11-2; D might be TRBD1 (6 bases). CDR3 length equals 15 residues. The V gene's germline CDR1 is SGHAT and CDR2 FQNNGV. V was clipped by 2 bases and J by 3 bases, with 11 bases between them. The CDR3: CASSLSGTSGNTIYF. Here the CDR3 DNA reads TGTGCCAGCAGCTTAAGTGGGACAAGTGGAAACACCATATATTTT.

This chain joins TRBV5-5 and TRBJ1-3; D possibly corresponds to TRBD1 (5 bases). This CDR3 has 17 residues. V lost 4 bases to trimming and J lost 1 base, with 18 bases between them. The germline V gene encodes CDR1 SGHKS and CDR2 YYEKEE (reference sequence). The CDR3 sequence is CASSQSLGGGSGNTIYF. The CDR3 DNA is TGTGCCAGCAGCCAATCTCTGGGCGGGGGATCTGGAAACACCATATATTTT.

The chain uses TRBV9 and TRBJ2-1; 11 bases map to TRBD1. CDR3 length equals 15 residues. Germline V gives CDR1 SGDLS, CDR2 YYNGEE. Unmatched junction bases numbered 4, after V lost 4 bases and J lost 4 bases. DNA of the CDR3: TGTGCCAGCAGCTCTGGACAGGGGGCTTACAATGAGCAGTTCTTC. Translation: CASSSGQGAYNEQFF. Using reference TRBV9 and TRBJ2-1 for the parts outside the CDR3, the full variable domain is DSGVTQTPKHLITATGQRVTLRCSPRSGDLSVYWYQQSLDQGLQFLIQYYNGEERAKGNILERFSAQQFPDLHSELNLSSLELGDSALYFCASSSGQGAYNEQFFGPGTRLTVL.

The CDR3 nucleotides are TGTGCCAGCAGCTCGCCGGGACAGGGGCGAGATGAGCAGTTCTTC. Its protein product is CASSSPGQGRDEQFF. The rearrangement links TRBV7-9 to TRBJ2-1, with TRBD1 matching over 10 bases. V trimming: 4 bases; J trimming: 8 bases; junction bases outside the gene matches: 8. Germline values: CDR1 SEHNR, CDR2 FQNEAQ (reference sequence). The CDR3 contains 15 residues.

The V gene is TRBV4-3, the J gene TRBJ1-4, with 9 bases matching TRBD1. Trimming cost V 0 bases and J 7 bases; bases outside gene matches: 12. Germline lookup yields CDR1 LGHNA and CDR2 YSLEER. CDR3 length: 18 amino acids. CDR3 DNA sequence: TGCGCCAGCAGCCAAGATCCCGGACAGGGGTTTTATCGTGAAAAACTGTTTTTT. Amino acids: CASSQDPGQGFYREKLFF.

The CDR3 bases are TGCAGCGTTCCCGAATCCGGGGTCGTCGGCTACACCTTC. Its protein product is CSVPESGVVGYTF. V is TRBV29-1 and J is TRBJ1-2; no definite D call. The CDR3 sequence is 13 residues long. V was shortened by 5 bases and J by 8 bases, with 18 bases between the two germline ends. Looked up from germline, CDR1 is SQVTM and CDR2 is ANQGSEA.

V usage is TRBV5-1 and J usage is TRBJ1-1; 7 bases map to TRBD1. Germline V gene lookup returns CDR1 SGHRS and CDR2 YFSETQ. J gave up 2 bases and V 3 bases, and 4 bases lay outside the gene matches. This CDR3 spans 14 amino acids. In DNA form, the CDR3 reads TGCGCCAGCAGCTCTCGGACAGGCAACACTGAAGCTTTCTTT. Its protein is CASSSRTGNTEAFF.

This chain joins TRBV19 and TRBJ2-4; tentative D call: TRBD1 (6 bases). The ends were cut back, 6 bases at V and 3 bases at J, with 18 bases in the middle. In germline, CDR1 is LNHDA, CDR2 SQIVND (reference sequence). The CDR3 loop spans 16 amino acids. Here the CDR3 reads CASSIYRESGKNIQYF. The CDR3 DNA follows: TGTGCCAGTAGCATATACAGGGAGTCGGGCAAAAACATTCAGTACTTC.

This clone came up once. This chain connects TRBV9 to TRBJ2-5, with a tentative D call TRBD1 (6 bases). The CDR3 has 14 residues. Germline values: CDR1 SGDLS, CDR2 YYNGEE. The V gene lost 3 bases and the J gene lost 0 bases, with 9 bases spanning the gap. The CDR3 region has the DNA TGTGCCAGCAGCGAGCAGGGGAACCAAGAGACCCAGTACTTC. This translates into CASSEQGNQETQYF.

The chain couples TRBV24-1 to TRBJ2-5; D uncertain. Trimming removed 2 bases at V and 0 bases at J, with 3 bases between. The CDR3 has 13 amino acids. Germline CDR1 reads KGHDR; CDR2 reads SFDVKD. In DNA, the CDR3 is TGTGCCACCAGTGATTCAAACCAAGAGACCCAGTACTTC. It translates to CATSDSNQETQYF.

V gene TRBV19 combines with J gene TRBJ1-1; 7 nucleotides line up with TRBD1. The V gene's germline CDR1 is LNHDA and CDR2 SQIVND (reference sequence). The ends lost 3 bases at V and 1 base at J; junction bases unmatched: 5. The CDR3 consists of 15 residues. CDR3 region: CASSMGDSGNTEAFF. CDR3 nucleotide sequence: TGTGCCAGTAGTATGGGGGACAGTGGGAACACTGAAGCTTTCTTT.

The chain links TRBV5-1 to TRBJ2-3, with 9 bases lining up with TRBD1. The J segment lost 1 base and the V segment lost 3 bases, leaving 3 bases of the junction unmatched. Germline V gives CDR1 SGHRS, CDR2 YFSETQ. This CDR3 is built from 15 residues. The CDR3 sequence: CASSSGQGGTDTQYF. CDR3 in DNA: TGCGCCAGCAGCTCGGGACAGGGTGGCACAGATACGCAGTATTTT.

The chain has TRBV19 and TRBJ1-5; D uncertain. This CDR3 is built from 16 residues. Trimming cost V 8 bases and J 4 bases, with 21 bases left between them. From germline, CDR1 is LNHDA and CDR2 SQIVND (reference sequence). CDR3 sequence reads: CASSNPVAGSNQPQHF. The CDR3 coding sequence is TGTGCCAGTTCTAACCCTGTGGCAGGTTCAAATCAGCCCCAGCATTTT.

The chain recombines TRBV19 with TRBJ1-5; D is possibly TRBD1 (6 bases). CDR3 size: 14 residues. Trimming took 6 bases from V and 9 from J, leaving 18 bases between them. Germline V gene sequence: CDR1 LNHDA, CDR2 SQIVND (reference sequence). The CDR3 reads CASRRTEHQAPQHF. DNA of the CDR3: TGTGCCAGTAGAAGGACAGAACATCAGGCGCCCCAGCATTTT.

The J gene is TRBJ2-7, the V gene TRBV5-8, with D possibly TRBD2 on 5 matching bases. The CDR3 is 14 amino acids. CDR1 SGHTS and CDR2 YDEGEE come from the germline V gene. Between the trimmed V and J ends, which lost 4 bases and 0 bases, there was a span of 11 bases. This CDR3 reads CASSRSRGSYEQYF. In DNA, the CDR3 is TGTGCCAGCAGCCGATCTCGGGGCTCCTACGAGCAGTACTTC.

The V and J genes are TRBV9 and TRBJ2-1; 9 bases match TRBD2. CDR1 SGDLS and CDR2 YYNGEE come from the germline V gene. The CDR3 consists of 14 residues. J lost 0 bases, V lost 7 bases, and 2 bases had no gene match. Here the CDR3 reads CASASGVSYNEQFF. CDR3 coding DNA: TGTGCCAGCGCTAGCGGGGTCTCCTACAATGAGCAGTTCTTC.

The chain carries TRBV28 and TRBJ2-1, with TRBD1 matching over 7 bases. From germline, CDR1 is MDHEN and CDR2 SYDVKM. CDR3 length: 16 amino acids. V gave up 5 bases and J gave up 5 bases; unmatched junction bases: 12. In DNA, the CDR3 is TGTGCCAGCAGTCCCCGCCGACAGGGTGTACACAATGAGCAGTTCTTC. As protein: CASSPRRQGVHNEQFF.

The rearrangement joins TRBV19 to TRBJ2-7, with D possibly being TRBD2 (5 bases). The germline V gene encodes CDR1 LNHDA and CDR2 SQIVND (reference sequence). This CDR3 contains 13 residues. Trimming left V 4 bases short and J 4 bases short, with 11 bases between. The CDR3 DNA reads TGTGCCAGTAGTAGCACCCGAGGGTACGAGCAGTACTTC. Encoded protein: CASSSTRGYEQYF. The variable domain in full, completed from reference TRBV19 and TRBJ2-7, reads DGGITQSPKYLFRKEGQNVTLSCEQNLNHDAMYWYRQDPGQGLRLIYYSQIVNDFQKGDIAEGYSVSREKKESFPLTVTSAQKNPTAFYLCASSSTRGYEQYFGPGTRLTVT.

The chain has TRBV7-9 and TRBJ1-2, with D possibly matching TRBD1 (6 bases). V dropped 5 bases and J dropped 7 bases, with 17 bases sitting between them. This CDR3 contains 14 residues. Germline loops: CDR1 SEHNR, CDR2 FQNEAQ (reference sequence). CDR3: CASSALRQGSGYTF. The CDR3 DNA reads TGTGCCAGCAGCGCTTTGCGGCAGGGGAGTGGCTACACCTTC.

The V call is TRBV24-1, the J call TRBJ1-6, with D hard to call. The V gene lost 5 bases and the J gene lost 0 bases, with 22 bases spanning the gap. The CDR3 covers 20 residues. Per the germline V gene, CDR1 is KGHDR and CDR2 is SFDVKD. The CDR3 DNA follows: TGTGCCACCAGTGTCACTAGACAACTGCATCTGAGCTCCTATAATTCACCCCTCCACTTT. Its translation: CATSVTRQLHLSSYNSPLHF.

The rearrangement links TRBV5-1 to TRBJ2-1, with 9 bases identical to TRBD1. Trimming removed 3 bases from V and 10 bases from J; junction bases left unmatched: 8. Looked up from germline, CDR1 is SGHRS and CDR2 is YFSETQ. CDR3 length equals 14 residues. The CDR3 here is CASSWGQGSSEQFF. As DNA, the CDR3 is TGCGCCAGCAGCTGGGGACAGGGCTCATCGGAGCAGTTCTTC.

The CDR3 is CASSQGGQGKYGYTF. In DNA form, the CDR3 reads TGTGCCAGCAGCCAAGGGGGACAGGGAAAATATGGCTACACCTTC. The J gene is TRBJ1-2, the V gene TRBV4-2; TRBD1 matches 9 bases. This CDR3 has 15 residues. The germline gives CDR1 LGHNA, CDR2 YNFKEQ. After removal of 1 base from V and 5 bases from J, the junction contained 5 bases not matched to a gene.

The table lists this clone with a count of one. J is TRBJ2-3 and V is TRBV2, with TRBD2 matching 8 bases. The germline V gene encodes CDR1 SNHLY and CDR2 FYNNEI. The CDR3 has 16 amino acids. Unmatched junction bases numbered 10, after V lost 4 bases and J lost 4 bases. The CDR3 loop is CASSGMGGGPPDTQYF. For the CDR3, the DNA is TGTGCCAGCAGTGGCATGGGCGGGGGGCCCCCAGATACGCAGTATTTT.

The rearrangement joins TRBV4-1 to TRBJ1-2; 8 nucleotides align to TRBD1. J lost 2 bases, V lost 3 bases, and 2 bases had no gene match. This CDR3 region has 14 residues. The germline V gene encodes CDR1 MGHRA and CDR2 YSYEKL. In nucleotides, the CDR3 is TGCGCCAGCAGCCACAGGACAGGGAACTATGGCTACACCTTC. It encodes CASSHRTGNYGYTF.

The sample holds one count of this clone. V and J are TRBV7-9 and TRBJ2-1, with 10 bases that match TRBD1. The germline CDR1 and CDR2 sequences are SEHNR and FQNEAQ (reference sequence). The CDR3 contains 16 residues. V gave up 5 bases and J gave up 6 bases; unmatched junction bases: 10. The CDR3 sequence is CASSQTGGAGGNEQFF. CDR3 in DNA: TGTGCCAGCAGCCAGACAGGGGGCGCTGGGGGCAATGAGCAGTTCTTC.

This clone was recorded a few times. CDR3 amino acids: CASSLARLAGGPSSYEQYF. The CDR3 DNA sequence: TGTGCCAGCAGCTTAGCAAGGCTAGCGGGGGGACCGAGCTCCTACGAGCAGTACTTC. The J gene is TRBJ2-7, the V gene TRBV7-9; TRBD2 agrees at 11 bases. The J segment lost 0 bases and the V segment lost 0 bases, leaving 10 bases of the junction unmatched. The CDR3 has 19 amino acids. Germline lookup yields CDR1 SEHNR and CDR2 FQNEAQ (reference sequence).

The chain combines TRBV19 with TRBJ2-6; possible D gene TRBD2, 6 bases. The ends were cut back, 1 base at V and 4 bases at J, with 20 bases in the middle. Germline lookup yields CDR1 LNHDA and CDR2 SQIVND (reference sequence). The CDR3 totals 19 residues. CDR3 protein: CASSIGQRALAGGANVLTF. CDR3 coding DNA: TGTGCCAGTAGTATAGGTCAGCGGGCCCTGGCCGGAGGGGCCAACGTCCTGACTTTC.

CDR3 protein: CASSRTAYNEQFF. The CDR3 nucleotides read TGTGCCAGCAGTCGGACAGCATACAATGAGCAGTTCTTC. This chain joins TRBV27 and TRBJ2-1; possibly TRBD1 for D (6 bases). The CDR3 length is 13 residues. V lost 5 bases to trimming and J lost 4 bases, with 9 bases between them. CDR1 and CDR2 (germline): MNHEY, SMNVEV (reference sequence).

The chain employs TRBV6-4 and TRBJ1-4, with TRBD1 as a possible D gene (6 bases). This CDR3 is 13 amino acids long. CDR1 is MRHNA and CDR2 is SNTAGT in the germline V gene. V lost 8 bases to trimming and J lost 0 bases, with 7 bases between them. Here the CDR3 reads CASWTATNEKLFF. CDR3 sequence (DNA): TGTGCCAGCTGGACAGCAACTAATGAAAAACTGTTTTTT.